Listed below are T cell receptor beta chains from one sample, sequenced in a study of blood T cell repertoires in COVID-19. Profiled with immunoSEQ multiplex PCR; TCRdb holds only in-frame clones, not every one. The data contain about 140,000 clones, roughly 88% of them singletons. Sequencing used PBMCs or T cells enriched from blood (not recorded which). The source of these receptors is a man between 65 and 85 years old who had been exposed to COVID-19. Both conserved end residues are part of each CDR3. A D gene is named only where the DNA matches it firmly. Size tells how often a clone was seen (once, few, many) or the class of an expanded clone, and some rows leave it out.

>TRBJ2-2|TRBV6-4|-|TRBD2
TGTGCCAGCAGTTCAAGCGGGAAGAACACCGGGGAGCTGTTTTTT
CASSSSGKNTGELFF
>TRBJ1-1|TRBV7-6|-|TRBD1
TGTGCCAGCAGCTTGGACAGGGGAACTGAAGCTTTCTTT
CASSLDRGTEAFF
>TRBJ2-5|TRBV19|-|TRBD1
TGTGCCAGCAGGGGAGACAGGGACCAAGAGACCCAGTACTTC
CASRGDRDQETQYF
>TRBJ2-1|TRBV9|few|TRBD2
TGTGCCAGCAGCTATGGGACTAGCGGGAGTTACAATGAGCAGTTCTTC
CASSYGTSGSYNEQFF
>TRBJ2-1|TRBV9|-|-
TGTGCCAGCAGCCCGGGGACTTCCAGCTACAATGAGCAGTTCTTC
CASSPGTSSYNEQFF
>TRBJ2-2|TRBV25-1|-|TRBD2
TGTGCCAGCTCGACAGCGGGAGCTACGACCGGGGAGCTGTTTTTT
CASSTAGATTGELFF
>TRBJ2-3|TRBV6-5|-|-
TGTGCCAGCAGTTACAAGGCAGGGATAATCGATACGCAGTATTTT
CASSYKAGIIDTQYF
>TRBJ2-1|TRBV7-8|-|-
TGTGCCAGCAGCTCCGGGGGCAATGAGCAGTTCTTC
CASSSGGNEQFF
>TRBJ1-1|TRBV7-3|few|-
TGTGCCAGCAGCTTACACTTGAACACTGAAGCTTTCTTT
CASSLHLNTEAFF
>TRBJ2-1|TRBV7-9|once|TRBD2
TGTGCCAGCAGCCCCCGGGACCTCAGCGGGGGTGGGAAGCAGTTCTTC
CASSPRDLSGGGKQFF
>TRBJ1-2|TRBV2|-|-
TGTGCCAGCAGTCCAGACAGGTTGAGGGGCTACACCTTC
CASSPDRLRGYTF